Listed below are T cell receptor beta chains from one sample, sequenced in a study of control samples from healthy donors and cancer patients. Assay used: immunoSEQ multiplex PCR; TCRdb lists only in-frame clones, some missing. The sample records tens of thousands of clones, roughly 82% being singletons. What was sequenced was blood. The origin of the receptors is a woman in her sixties or seventies in good health. CDR3s include the opening cysteine and the closing phenylalanine or tryptophan. The D gene is left open where the match is weak. Only some rows state a clone size, as once, few, many or a class for expanded clones.

d_gene	j_gene	v_gene	abundance	CDR3aa	CDR3nt
.	TRBJ2-1	TRBV5-5	.	CASSLAPGHLSYNEQFF	TGTGCCAGCAGCTTGGCTCCGGGTCATCTCTCCTACAATGAGCAGTTCTTC
.	TRBJ1-2	TRBV19	.	CASGRGANYGYTF	TGTGCCAGTGGGAGAGGGGCTAACTATGGCTACACCTTC
.	TRBJ1-2	TRBV24-1	.	CATSDAGTGYTF	TGTGCCACCAGTGATGCAGGGACGGGCTACACCTTC
.	TRBJ2-1	TRBV7-2	.	CASSPDLWLGEQFF	TGTGCCAGCAGCCCTGACCTTTGGTTGGGTGAGCAGTTCTTC
.	TRBJ1-2	TRBV14	.	CASSNRASNYGYTF	TGTGCCAGCAGCAACAGGGCCTCTAACTATGGCTACACCTTC
.	TRBJ2-1	TRBV28	.	CASKDRGTYNEQFF	TGTGCCAGCAAGGACAGAGGGACCTACAATGAGCAGTTCTTC
.	TRBJ1-3	TRBV5-1	.	CASSLGVSGNTIYF	TGCGCCAGCAGCTTGGGAGTCTCTGGAAACACCATATATTTT
.	TRBJ1-2	TRBV6-5	.	CASSPGWSSWYGYTF	TGTGCCAGCAGTCCTGGCTGGAGTAGTTGGTATGGCTACACCTTC
.	TRBJ2-7	TRBV21-1	.	CASSKGSSGVSYEQYF	TGTGCCAGCAGCAAGGGTTCTAGCGGGGTTTCCTACGAGCAGTACTTC
.	TRBJ2-3	TRBV9	.	CASSVAGHTDTQYF	TGTGCCAGCAGCGTAGCCGGGCACACAGATACGCAGTATTTT
.	TRBJ2-3	TRBV21-1	once	CASSTPSRLSTDTQYF	TGTGCCAGCAGCACGCCCAGCAGACTAAGCACAGATACGCAGTATTTT
.	TRBJ2-1	TRBV10-2	.	CASSATGSSYNEQFF	TGCGCCAGCAGTGCCACCGGAAGCTCCTACAATGAGCAGTTCTTC
TRBD2	TRBJ2-2	TRBV5-4	.	CASSQDPGGSTGELFF	TGTGCCAGCAGCCAAGACCCGGGCGGGAGCACCGGGGAGCTGTTTTTT
.	TRBJ2-7	TRBV7-9	.	CASSSTGASSYEQYF	TGTGCCAGCAGCTCAACCGGGGCTAGCTCCTACGAGCAGTACTTC
.	TRBJ1-6	TRBV18	.	CASSPLFNSPLHF	TGTGCCAGCTCACCGCTATTTAATTCACCCCTCCACTTT
.	TRBJ2-5	TRBV14	.	CASSQLPGETQYF	TGTGCCAGCAGCCAACTTCCTGGGGAGACCCAGTACTTC
TRBD2	TRBJ2-1	TRBV18	once	CASSAGLAGEITYNEQFF	TGTGCCAGCTCAGCGGGACTAGCGGGGGAAATTACCTACAATGAGCAGTTCTTC
.	TRBJ1-1	TRBV6-5	.	CASSPWTENTEAFF	TGTGCCAGCAGTCCCTGGACCGAGAACACTGAAGCTTTCTTT
TRBD1	TRBJ1-2	TRBV11-2	.	CASRQFQGGTDGYTF	TGTGCCAGCAGACAATTCCAGGGGGGCACGGATGGCTACACCTTC
TRBD1	TRBJ2-5	TRBV6-5	.	CASSRDRETQYF	TGTGCCAGCAGTAGGGACAGAGAGACCCAGTACTTC
.	TRBJ2-6	TRBV4-3	.	CASSQAVGPSGANVLTF	TGCGCCAGCAGCCAAGCCGTAGGGCCCTCTGGGGCCAACGTCCTGACTTTC
.	TRBJ2-2	TRBV28	.	CASSLASVNTGELFF	TGTGCCAGCAGTTTAGCCAGCGTGAACACCGGGGAGCTGTTTTTT
.	TRBJ2-2	TRBV7-7	.	CATKREAGELFF	TGTGCTACCAAGAGAGAGGCCGGGGAGCTGTTTTTT
.	TRBJ2-7	TRBV29-1	.	CSAKTALHSYEQYF	TGCAGCGCTAAGACAGCACTCCACTCCTACGAGCAGTACTTC
.	TRBJ2-1	TRBV4-1	.	CASSQAWGRSSYNEQFF	TGCGCCAGCAGCCAGGCCTGGGGCCGGAGCTCCTACAATGAGCAGTTCTTC
TRBD2	TRBJ2-2	TRBV27	.	CASSPKRLAPTNTGELFF	TGTGCCAGCAGTCCCAAACGACTAGCGCCGACGAACACCGGGGAGCTGTTTTTT
TRBD1	TRBJ2-5	TRBV18	.	CASCDRVQETQYF	TGTGCCAGCTGTGACAGGGTCCAAGAGACCCAGTACTTC
.	TRBJ1-1	TRBV12-3/TRBV12-4	.	CASSLWGGRAFF	TGTGCCAGCAGTTTATGGGGGGGCCGAGCTTTCTTT
TRBD1	TRBJ1-5	TRBV20-1	.	CSASPATGVHSNQPQHF	TGCAGTGCCAGTCCTGCGACAGGGGTCCATAGCAATCAGCCCCAGCATTTT
TRBD1	TRBJ2-2	TRBV24-1	.	CATSSAGGAIGELFF	TGTGCCACCAGTTCGGCAGGGGGCGCGATCGGGGAGCTGTTTTTT
TRBD2	TRBJ2-5	TRBV7-2	.	CASSYSSSGTETQYF	TGTGCCAGCAGCTACTCCTCTAGCGGGACGGAGACCCAGTACTTC
.	TRBJ2-6	TRBV5-4	.	CASSLARDSSGANVLTF	TGTGCCAGCAGCTTGGCCCGGGATAGCTCTGGGGCCAACGTCCTGACTTTC
.	TRBJ1-1	TRBV19	.	CASSITMRDAPKDTEAFF	TGTGCCAGTAGTATCACAATGAGGGACGCCCCGAAAGACACTGAAGCTTTCTTT
.	TRBJ1-1	TRBV12-3/TRBV12-4	once	CASSLVATEAFF	TGTGCCAGCAGTTTGGTGGCCACTGAAGCTTTCTTT